These T cell receptor beta chains were read from a single sample in a study of cytomegalovirus exposure and HLA in healthy donors. Data came from immunoSEQ multiplex PCR; TCRdb stores just in-frame clones and leaves some out. The table includes 200,000 to 250,000 clones, 80% to 90% detected once. The sample taken for sequencing was PBMCs. These receptor sequences come from a woman under 30 in good health and CMV-seronegative. CDR3s include the opening cysteine and the closing phenylalanine or tryptophan. Each record gives: J gene, V gene, CDR3 protein.

j_gene: TRBJ2-1; v_gene: TRBV27; CDR3aa: CASSLSPGQVASGLAERGIHEQFF
j_gene: TRBJ2-3; v_gene: TRBV6-6; CDR3aa: CASRRALAGATDTQYF
j_gene: TRBJ2-2; v_gene: TRBV2; CDR3aa: CASSGPDSDTYNANTGELFF
j_gene: TRBJ2-7; v_gene: TRBV4-2; CDR3aa: CASSQVSIRELGLEQYF
j_gene: TRBJ2-1; v_gene: TRBV6-6; CDR3aa: CASWGGLRGNEQFF
j_gene: TRBJ2-5; v_gene: TRBV5-1; CDR3aa: CAGSLGLAGVETQYF
j_gene: TRBJ2-7; v_gene: TRBV5-6; CDR3aa: CASSPSGEYEQYF
j_gene: TRBJ2-4; v_gene: TRBV25-1; CDR3aa: CASPRRRRAKNIQYF
j_gene: TRBJ2-5; v_gene: TRBV4-1; CDR3aa: CASSQDRSSGFKWTQYF
j_gene: TRBJ1-6; v_gene: TRBV27; CDR3aa: CASSSYLRTGSGNSPLHF
j_gene: TRBJ2-7; v_gene: TRBV18; CDR3aa: CASSPKDRPSYEQYF
j_gene: TRBJ2-7; v_gene: TRBV28; CDR3aa: CASSARFPYEQYF
j_gene: TRBJ2-1; v_gene: TRBV11-3; CDR3aa: CASRPGGGGNNEQFF
j_gene: TRBJ2-5; v_gene: TRBV9; CDR3aa: CASSVVGGTQYF
j_gene: TRBJ1-2; v_gene: TRBV5-4; CDR3aa: CASSFPGRKGYTF
j_gene: TRBJ1-1; v_gene: TRBV5-1; CDR3aa: CASSSQGNTEAFF
j_gene: TRBJ2-7; v_gene: TRBV6-1; CDR3aa: CASRGGGTAIHEQYF
j_gene: TRBJ2-3; v_gene: TRBV11-2; CDR3aa: CASSFRLAGYTDTQYF
j_gene: TRBJ1-3; v_gene: TRBV7-9; CDR3aa: CASSLLRKTAGNTIYF
j_gene: TRBJ1-1; v_gene: TRBV2; CDR3aa: CASRDRVRNTEAFF
j_gene: TRBJ2-3; v_gene: TRBV6-5; CDR3aa: CASRPGLAADTQYF
j_gene: TRBJ1-6; v_gene: TRBV6-5; CDR3aa: CASSYSTVNSPLHF
j_gene: TRBJ1-2; v_gene: TRBV5-6; CDR3aa: CASSLTGVHGYTF
j_gene: TRBJ2-7; v_gene: TRBV7-9; CDR3aa: CASSYGQGGTYEQYF
j_gene: TRBJ2-2; v_gene: TRBV7-9; CDR3aa: CASSPGTSGRDITGELFF
j_gene: TRBJ1-5; v_gene: TRBV4-2; CDR3aa: CASSQDPGPNQPQHF
j_gene: TRBJ1-2; v_gene: TRBV5-6; CDR3aa: CASSLGENYGYTF
j_gene: TRBJ2-1; v_gene: TRBV4-2; CDR3aa: CASSQGWSGRASGNEQFF
j_gene: TRBJ1-1; v_gene: TRBV7-2; CDR3aa: CASSLLGGGTEAFF
j_gene: TRBJ2-2; v_gene: TRBV6-5; CDR3aa: CASSLSGLHGELFF
j_gene: TRBJ1-1; v_gene: TRBV23-1; CDR3aa: CASSQPSEGAFF
j_gene: TRBJ1-6; v_gene: TRBV5-4; CDR3aa: CAISDRPYNSPLHF
j_gene: TRBJ2-3; v_gene: TRBV5-1; CDR3aa: CASSPYGTNTDTQYF
j_gene: TRBJ2-7; v_gene: TRBV7-9; CDR3aa: CASSLGGTEGEQYF
j_gene: TRBJ2-7; v_gene: TRBV7-2; CDR3aa: CASSLKTSGTYEQYF
j_gene: TRBJ2-7; v_gene: TRBV4-1; CDR3aa: CASSQGTSGGYYEQYF
j_gene: TRBJ2-7; v_gene: TRBV5-6; CDR3aa: CASSAGQGYHF
j_gene: TRBJ2-7; v_gene: TRBV5-4; CDR3aa: CASSLPGDDNEQYF
j_gene: TRBJ2-5; v_gene: TRBV19; CDR3aa: CASSIDGREETQYF
j_gene: TRBJ1-4; v_gene: TRBV7-2; CDR3aa: CASSSQAGLGNEKLFF
j_gene: TRBJ2-7; v_gene: TRBV7-9; CDR3aa: CASSDPGQGASYEQYF
j_gene: TRBJ2-3; v_gene: TRBV9; CDR3aa: CASRSGAADTQYF
j_gene: -; v_gene: TRBV2; CDR3aa: CASRERERTYEQYF
j_gene: TRBJ1-2; v_gene: TRBV6-6; CDR3aa: CASSPLGGGYGYTF
j_gene: TRBJ2-1; v_gene: TRBV5-8; CDR3aa: CASSLRGGLSNEQFF
j_gene: TRBJ1-2; v_gene: TRBV30; CDR3aa: CAWSEKNRGGNYGYTF
j_gene: TRBJ2-7; v_gene: TRBV5-1; CDR3aa: CASSLGGVRGPRDLYEQYF
j_gene: TRBJ1-1; v_gene: TRBV9; CDR3aa: CASSPAVNTEAFF
j_gene: TRBJ2-7; v_gene: TRBV19; CDR3aa: CASARTSGFYEQYF
j_gene: TRBJ2-3; v_gene: TRBV5-1; CDR3aa: CASSFSGARTDTQYF
j_gene: TRBJ2-1; v_gene: TRBV7-6; CDR3aa: CASSMGQGANEQFF